The sequence of this TCR beta chain was determined in a study of T cells in Graves' hyperthyroidism and ophthalmopathy. General study results and limits: Through a model of 13 V-J features, ophthalmopathy was separated from stable hyperthyroidism. Median prediction lead before ophthalmopathy onset was 6.5 to 7 months with the model. Most clonotypes expanded in thyroid above 0.001 were likewise present in blood.

Note on this clonotype: Its specificity is unknown.

Amplified TCR beta CDR3 regions came from RNA transcripts. An initial round of RT-PCR targeting the TCR CDR3 relied on the HTBI primer set. In TCRdb, the multiplex PCR reads were re-called with MiXCR into one record per CDR3 protein. The table shows hundreds of thousands of distinct CDR3 sequences, with roughly 46% occurring only once. It was uncontrolled infection, other autoimmune disease, pregnancy or lactation that excluded patients. The source material was peripheral blood or thyroid tissue (not recorded which). This clonotype originated in an adult man with Graves' disease, either hyperthyroidism or ophthalmopathy (not recorded which).

The CDR3 DNA sequence: TGTGCCAGCAGCCCCCCCGGGACAGGGGCGAGCACTGAAGCTTTCTTT. Translation: CASSPPGTGASTEAFF. The genes are TRBV7-2 and TRBJ1-1; TRBD1 matches 10 bases. Germline CDR1 SGHTA, CDR2 FQGNSA. CDR3 length: 16 residues. The V segment lost 5 bases and the J segment 4 bases; nucleotides outside the gene matches: 10.